The 26 T cell receptor beta chains listed next were all sequenced from one sample in a study of cytomegalovirus exposure and HLA in healthy donors. The study ran its PCR with 60 Vbeta and 13 Jbeta primers. Produced via immunoSEQ multiplex PCR; TCRdb's table is partial and in-frame only. Of some 200,000 clones listed, approximately 80% are singletons. Material: PBMCs. Receptors were obtained from a woman aged 25 to 39 in good health and CMV-seronegative.

The J gene is TRBJ2-2, the V gene TRBV7-3; TRBD1 aligns across 8 bases. The trim removed 6 bases at V and 0 bases at J, leaving 6 bases unmatched. Germline loops: CDR1 SGHTA, CDR2 FQGTGA. CDR3 size: 16 residues. CDR3 sequence reads: CASSWTGPTNTGELFF. In nucleotides, the CDR3 is TGTGCCAGCAGTTGGACAGGGCCCACGAACACCGGGGAGCTGTTTTTT.

The V gene is TRBV9, the J gene TRBJ1-1, with D perhaps matching TRBD1 (5 bases). Germline values: CDR1 SGDLS, CDR2 YYNGEE. There are 13 residues in the CDR3. V gave up 0 bases and J gave up 5 bases, with 8 bases separating them. The CDR3 DNA reads as TGTGCCAGCAGCGTAGGACAGAGTACTGAAGCTTTCTTT. Its protein is CASSVGQSTEAFF.

V and J are TRBV5-1 and TRBJ1-1; 9 bases match TRBD1. Germline V lookup: CDR1 SGHRS, CDR2 YFSETQ. The CDR3 extends over 16 amino acids. V shed 4 bases and J 4 bases; nucleotides not matched to a gene: 11. The CDR3 spells CASSQDRGRMGTEAFF. CDR3 coding DNA: TGCGCCAGCAGCCAGGACAGGGGTAGGATGGGCACTGAAGCTTTCTTT. Looking up the rest from reference TRBV5-1 and TRBJ1-1 gives the full variable domain: KAGVTQTPRYLIKTRGQQVTLSCSPISGHRSVSWYQQTPGQGLQFLFEYFSETQRNKGNFPGRFSGRQFSNSRSEMNVSTLELGDSALYLCASSQDRGRMGTEAFFGQGTRLTVV.

This clone turned up a few times. The V call is TRBV5-1, the J call TRBJ2-3; D is uncertain. V lost 7 bases to trimming and J lost 0 bases, with 15 bases between them. Germline V lookup: CDR1 SGHRS, CDR2 YFSETQ. The CDR3 is 15 residues long. The DNA for the CDR3 is TGCGCCAGCGTCAAAGAGGTTCCAAGCACAGATACGCAGTATTTT. It codes for CASVKEVPSTDTQYF.

The rearrangement uses TRBV4-1 and TRBJ1-2; 7 bases match TRBD1. V lost 3 bases to trimming and J lost 1 base; unmatched junction nucleotides: 5. The CDR3 is made up of 15 amino acids. Germline CDR1 MGHRA, CDR2 YSYEKL. The CDR3 nucleotides are TGCGCCAGCAGCCAGAACACAGGGGTTAACTATGGCTACACCTTC. This gives the protein CASSQNTGVNYGYTF.

V usage is TRBV6-5 and J usage is TRBJ1-1, with D unresolved. Trimming stripped 2 bases from V and 8 bases from J, with 6 bases between. The CDR3 contains 11 residues. Germline V lookup: CDR1 MNHEY, CDR2 SVGAGI. CDR3 region: CASSYRSEAFF. In DNA form, the CDR3 reads TGTGCCAGCAGTTACCGTAGCGAAGCTTTCTTT.

The rearrangement uses TRBV25-1 and TRBJ1-1; 10 bases match TRBD1. This CDR3 has 13 amino acids. The germline V gene encodes CDR1 MGHDK and CDR2 SYGVNS. The J segment lost 11 bases and the V segment lost 3 bases, leaving 6 bases of the junction unmatched. CDR3 region: CASSEGQGLQAFF. CDR3 bases: TGTGCCAGCAGTGAGGGACAGGGGCTGCAGGCTTTCTTT.

The gene calls are TRBV6-5 and TRBJ2-1; 7 nucleotides line up with TRBD1. Germline V gene data show CDR1 as MNHEY and CDR2 as SVGAGI. V dropped 0 bases and J dropped 9; count of bases not matched to a gene: 2. The CDR3 runs 13 residues. The CDR3 sequence is CASSYSRTGEQFF. In DNA form, the CDR3 reads TGTGCCAGCAGTTACTCGAGGACAGGTGAGCAGTTCTTC.

The chain is built from TRBV11-2 and TRBJ1-2; D possibly corresponds to TRBD1 (6 bases). V gave up 1 base and J gave up 2 bases, with 14 bases separating them. There are 16 residues in the CDR3. Per germline, CDR1 SGHAT and CDR2 FQNNGV. The CDR3 region has the DNA TGTGCCAGCAGCTTAGGGGGGACAAGACTGAACTATGGCTACACCTTC. Translated, it gives CASSLGGTRLNYGYTF.

V is TRBV29-1 and J is TRBJ2-1, with 9 bases matching TRBD2. Germline V gene sequence: CDR1 SQVTM, CDR2 ANQGSEA. Germline trimming cut 4 bases from V and 0 bases from J; bases unmatched to any gene: 10. The CDR3 covers 17 residues. The CDR3 DNA is TGCAGCGTTGTATGGCTAGCGGGACCAGACTCCTACAATGAGCAGTTCTTC. It codes for CSVVWLAGPDSYNEQFF.

The rearrangement joins TRBV5-4 to TRBJ1-2, with 11 bases that match TRBD1. The CDR3 length is 14 residues. Germline V gene data show CDR1 as SGHNT and CDR2 as YYREEE (reference sequence). J lost 3 bases, V lost 3 bases, and 1 base had no gene match. This chain's CDR3 is CASSWDRGYYGYTF. The CDR3 bases are TGTGCCAGCAGCTGGGACAGGGGGTACTATGGCTACACCTTC.

In nucleotides, the CDR3 is TGTGCCAGCAGCTTGGTGGACAGTCGTTACGAGCAGTACTTC. Amino acid sequence: CASSLVDSRYEQYF. The chain links TRBV7-9 to TRBJ2-5; D perhaps matches TRBD1 (6 bases). The end of the DNA is better explained by TRBJ2-7, so the J call may be wrong. Germline CDR1 SEHNR, CDR2 FQNEAQ (reference sequence). This CDR3 has 14 residues.

The rearrangement links TRBV29-1 to TRBJ1-1, with D unclear. V was clipped by 2 bases and J by 2 bases, with 6 bases between them. There are 12 residues in the CDR3. Germline V gene data show CDR1 as SQVTM and CDR2 as ANQGSEA. CDR3 residues: CSVELDNTEAFF. The CDR3, as DNA: TGCAGCGTTGAACTAGATAACACTGAAGCTTTCTTT.

V usage is TRBV9 and J usage is TRBJ2-5, with 10 bases that match TRBD2. The germline CDR1 and CDR2 sequences are SGDLS and YYNGEE. With V trimmed by 4 bases and J by 4 bases, 10 bases remained unmatched. The CDR3 length is 16 residues. The CDR3 DNA reads TGTGCCAGCAGCCCCCGGAGTAGCGGGGGGCTAGAGACCCAGTACTTC. It is translated as CASSPRSSGGLETQYF.

This clone was counted many times. This chain joins TRBV11-2 and TRBJ1-4, with a tentative D call TRBD1 (6 bases). CDR1 and CDR2 from the germline V gene are SGHAT and FQNNGV. Trimming removed 3 bases from V and 8 bases from J, with 16 bases in between. The CDR3 consists of 15 residues. CDR3 in DNA: TGTGCCAGCAGCTTTTCCCAGGGGACGGTGGAAAAACTGTTTTTT. The encoded protein is CASSFSQGTVEKLFF.

This chain links TRBV10-3 with TRBJ2-7; D is perhaps TRBD1 (6 bases). Germline V gene sequence: CDR1 ENHRY, CDR2 SYGVKD. The V and J ends lost 2 bases and 8 bases respectively, with 7 bases between them. The CDR3 covers 11 residues. The CDR3 reads CAISEGTQQYF. Written as DNA, the CDR3 is TGTGCCATCAGTGAGGGGACACAGCAGTACTTC.

This clone was counted only a few times. CDR3 sequence (DNA): TGTGCCACCAGCAGAGATCCCGGGGGAACGGATGAGCAGTTCTTC. Translated: CATSRDPGGTDEQFF. The genes are TRBV15 and TRBJ2-1, with D perhaps TRBD2 (6 bases). There are 15 residues in the CDR3. Per the germline V gene, CDR1 is LNHNV and CDR2 is YYDKDF (reference sequence). The V gene lost 0 bases and the J gene lost 8 bases, with 14 bases spanning the gap.

V is TRBV19 and J is TRBJ2-1; 7 positions match TRBD1. With V trimmed by 5 bases and J by 4 bases, 8 bases remained unmatched. The CDR3 runs 15 residues. Germline-derived CDR1 and CDR2 are LNHDA and SQIVND (reference sequence). The CDR3 spells CASSPYLTGYNEQFF. Written as DNA, the CDR3 is TGTGCCAGTAGTCCTTACCTGACAGGGTACAATGAGCAGTTCTTC.

V is TRBV18 and J is TRBJ1-2; TRBD1 aligns across 8 bases. This CDR3 spans 14 amino acids. The V and J ends lost 4 bases and 5 bases, in that order; junction bases with no gene match: 6. Germline V gene lookup returns CDR1 KGHSH and CDR2 LQKENI. CDR3 loop: CASSQRTGRYGYTF. CDR3 nucleotide sequence: TGTGCCAGCTCACAGAGGACAGGGAGATATGGCTACACCTTC. The complete variable domain, with remaining parts taken from reference TRBV18 and TRBJ1-2, reads NAGVMQNPRHLVRRRGQEARLRCSPMKGHSHVYWYRQLPEEGLKFMVYLQKENIIDESGMPKERFSAEFPKEGPSILRIQQVVRGDSAAYFCASSQRTGRYGYTFGSGTRLTVV.

The chain carries TRBV5-1 and TRBJ2-5; D is unclear. Trimming left V 1 base short and J 1 base short, with 8 bases between. The CDR3 runs 14 residues. Germline loops: CDR1 SGHRS, CDR2 YFSETQ. The CDR3 sequence is CASSLYQSQETQYF. For the CDR3, the DNA is TGCGCCAGCAGCTTGTATCAGTCCCAAGAGACCCAGTACTTC.

This clone was recorded once. This chain joins TRBV7-9 and TRBJ2-1, with a weak D call TRBD2 (6 bases). The germline V gene encodes CDR1 SEHNR and CDR2 FQNEAQ (reference sequence). The V end was cut by 3 bases, the J end by 3 bases, with 12 bases between. This CDR3 is 15 amino acids long. The CDR3 is CASSFIAGNYNEQFF. Written as DNA, the CDR3 is TGTGCCAGCAGCTTTATCGCGGGGAACTACAATGAGCAGTTCTTC.

The V call is TRBV7-3, the J call TRBJ2-6; 9 bases are a match to TRBD1. J lost 4 bases, V lost 1 base, and 8 bases had no gene match. In germline, CDR1 is SGHTA, CDR2 FQGTGA. The CDR3 consists of 18 residues. CDR3 nucleotides: TGTGCCAGCAGCTTAAGGGGACAGGGTACTCTGGGGGCCAACGTCCTGACTTTC. Protein product: CASSLRGQGTLGANVLTF.

The chain joins TRBV5-4 to TRBJ2-7, with D perhaps TRBD2 (6 bases). The V end was cut by 4 bases, the J end by 2 bases, with 13 bases between. Per germline, CDR1 SGHNT and CDR2 YYREEE (reference sequence). This CDR3 spans 14 amino acids. In DNA, the CDR3 is TGTGCCAGCAGCGGGGTCGGGGAGGCCTACGAGCAGTACTTC. This gives the protein CASSGVGEAYEQYF.

This clone was seen more than once but under ten times. V usage is TRBV21-1 and J usage is TRBJ2-1; TRBD2, the table's D call, lacks a check against the DNA. TRBV21-1 is recorded as a pseudogene. There are 20 residues in the CDR3. The CDR3 DNA reads TGTGCCAGCAGGCCACATTCGGTACTAGCGGGAAGACTCTCCTACAATGAGCAGTTCTTC. Its protein is CASRPHSVLAGRLSYNEQFF.

Regarding this clone: The junction departs from germline at one end; a sequencing error may be responsible. V is TRBV20-1 and J is TRBJ1-2; no clear D gene. This CDR3 spans 11 amino acids. Germline V gene lookup returns CDR1 DFQATT and CDR2 SNEGSKA (reference sequence). CDR3 coding DNA: TGCAGTGCAACAGAGCCCCCCCACTTTAACTTC. This translates into CSATEPPHFNF.

This sequence joins TRBV7-6 and TRBJ1-5, with a possible D match to TRBD1 (6 bases). The CDR3 has 13 amino acids. In germline, CDR1 is SGHVS, CDR2 FNYEAQ. V shed 4 bases and J shed 8 bases, with 12 bases lying between them. As DNA, the CDR3 is TGTGCCAGCAGCTCGACAGGAAAGAAGCCCCAGCATTTT. This encodes CASSSTGKKPQHF.